This T cell receptor (beta chain) was sequenced in a study of sequential checkpoint blockade in melanoma. Study details: Maintenance nivolumab came after either treatment sequence.

Assay used: immunoSEQ multiplex PCR; TCRdb lists only in-frame clones, some missing. The sample carries 30,000 or so clones, around 82% recorded once. The sample's treatment: randomized to nivolumab then ipilimumab (arm A) or the reverse (arm B). Germline V lookup: CDR1 LNHDA, CDR2 SQIVND (reference sequence). V lost 6 bases to trimming and J lost 1 base, with 9 bases between them. The CDR3 loop spans 13 amino acids. This TCR was sampled from a human donor with melanoma. This chain links TRBV19 with TRBJ1-1; no reliable D call. The sequencing here drew on CD8+ T cells sorted from blood (inferred from file names), taken from a patient given nivolumab and ipilimumab in sequence. CDR3 DNA: TGTGCCAGTAGAAAACACCGGAACACTGAAGCTTTCTTT. This translates into CASRKHRNTEAFF.